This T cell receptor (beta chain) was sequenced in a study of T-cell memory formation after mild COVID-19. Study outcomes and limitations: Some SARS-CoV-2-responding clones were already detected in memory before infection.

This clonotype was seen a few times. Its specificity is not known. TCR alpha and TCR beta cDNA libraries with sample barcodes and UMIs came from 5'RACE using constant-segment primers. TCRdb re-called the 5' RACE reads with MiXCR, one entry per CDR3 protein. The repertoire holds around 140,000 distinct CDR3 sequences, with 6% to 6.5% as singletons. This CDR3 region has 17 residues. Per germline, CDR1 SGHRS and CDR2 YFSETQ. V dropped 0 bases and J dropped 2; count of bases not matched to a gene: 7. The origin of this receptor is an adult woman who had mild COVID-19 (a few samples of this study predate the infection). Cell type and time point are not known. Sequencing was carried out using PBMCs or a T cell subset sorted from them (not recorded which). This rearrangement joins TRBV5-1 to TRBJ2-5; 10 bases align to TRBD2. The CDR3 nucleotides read TGCGCCAGCAGCTTGGGGGGGGGACTAGCGTCGCAAGAGACCCAGTACTTC. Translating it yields CASSLGGGLASQETQYF.